This T cell receptor (beta chain) was captured in a study of T-cell reconstitution after alpha-beta-depleted transplantation in children. This clonotype has a count of ten or more. Germline is not matched at one junction end, which may reflect a read error. Unique molecular identifiers were incorporated during preparation of the TCRbeta library. A single record per CDR3 protein comes from TCRdb applying MiXCR to the PCR reads. This sample has 550,000 to 800,000 distinct CDR3 sequences, with around 12% found just once. In germline, CDR1 is MNHEY, CDR2 SMNVEV (reference sequence). The CDR3 contains 13 residues.

Sequencing used PBMCs, obtained before TCRalphabeta/CD19-depleted stem cell transplant. J is TRBJ2-6 and V is TRBV27, with D hard to call. This TCR was sampled from a girl aged 2 to 9 with congenital amegakaryocytic thrombocytopenia, due to receive a stem cell transplant. CDR3 protein: CASSPSWANVLTF. In nucleotides, the CDR3 is TGTGCCAGCAGTCCCTCTTGGGCCAACGTCCTGACTTTC.